This T cell receptor (beta chain) was profiled in a study of vaccination and CD4 T cells after COVID-19. The wider study: Two of the convalescents were Hispanic, and the group consisted of six males and four females. Spike peptides, overlapping and drawn from SARS-CoV-2, HCoV-NL63, HCoV-OC43 and HCoV-229E, were used to stimulate cells. Findings and limits, study-wide: The authors identified 304 of 307 vaccine-specific clones in convalescent patients as spike mono-reactive.

In regard to this clonotype: Its antigen is still unknown.

The treatment is: roughly 11-day PBMC culture with coronavirus spike peptide pools or control peptides (ViraFEST assay). Peptide-pool expansion of antigen-specific T cells preceded TCR sequencing in ViraFEST. Cultured CD4+ T cell DNA was sequenced using the Oncomine TCR Beta short-read assay. One entry per CDR3 protein, called by TCRdb with MiXCR from the PCR reads. Here the sample spans roughly 24,000 distinct CDR3 sequences, 35% to 50% being singletons. Sequenced material: CD4+ T cells from blood, cultured in vitro. The TCR comes from a human donor who had recovered from COVID-19.

The chain's CDR3 is CASSGQGQGRNTIYF. The CDR3, as DNA: TGTGCCAGCAGTGGGCAGGGACAGGGTAGAAACACCATATATTTT. The chain uses TRBV2 and TRBJ1-3, with 9 bases lining up with TRBD1. CDR3 length equals 15 residues. V dropped 4 bases and J dropped 5; count of bases not matched to a gene: 6. The germline V gene encodes CDR1 SNHLY and CDR2 FYNNEI.